This T cell receptor (beta chain) was retrieved from a study of glioma-infiltrating T cells after dendritic cell vaccination. Study-wide results and caveats: Few patients contributed both blood and tumor specimens.

This sample's time point: after dendritic cell vaccination, including at tumor progression/relapse. The CDR3 is 13 amino acids. The V gene's germline CDR1 is LNHDA and CDR2 SQIVND (reference sequence). Trimming left V 7 bases short and J 8 bases short, with 14 bases between. Clones were read by immunoSEQ multiplex PCR, and TCRdb kept only the in-frame ones, dropping some. The table has about 65,000 clones, roughly 86% seen once. As concerns this clone: Its antigen is unidentified.

The V gene is TRBV19, the J gene TRBJ1-4; the D is unclear. This sample comprised blood, obtained after dendritic cell vaccination. The TCR was taken from a human donor with glioblastoma. CDR3 amino acids: CASTSRGGEKLFF. The CDR3 DNA reads as TGTGCCAGTACAAGTCGGGGAGGGGAAAAACTGTTTTTT.